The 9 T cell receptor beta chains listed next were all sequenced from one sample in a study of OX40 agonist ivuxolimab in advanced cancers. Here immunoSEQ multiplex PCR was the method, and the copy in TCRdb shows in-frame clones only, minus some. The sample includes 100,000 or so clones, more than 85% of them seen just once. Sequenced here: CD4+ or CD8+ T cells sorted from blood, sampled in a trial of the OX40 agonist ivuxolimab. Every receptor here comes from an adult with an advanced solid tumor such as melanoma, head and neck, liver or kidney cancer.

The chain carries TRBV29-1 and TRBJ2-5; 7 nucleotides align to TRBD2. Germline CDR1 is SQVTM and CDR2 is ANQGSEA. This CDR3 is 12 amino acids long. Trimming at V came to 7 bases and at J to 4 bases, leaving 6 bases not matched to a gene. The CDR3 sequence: CSAAGEGETQYF. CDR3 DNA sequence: TGCAGCGCAGCCGGGGAGGGAGAGACCCAGTACTTC. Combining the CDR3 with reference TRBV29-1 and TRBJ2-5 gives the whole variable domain SAVISQKPSRDICQRGTSLTIQCQVDSQVTMMFWYRQQPGQSLTLIATANQGSEATYESGFVIDKFPISRPNLTFSTLTVSNMSPEDSSIYLCSAAGEGETQYFGPGTRLLVL.

CDR3 sequence: CASNPTGGAYNSPLHF. CDR3 coding DNA: TGTGCCAGTAACCCCACAGGGGGCGCTTATAATTCACCCCTCCACTTT. The chain uses TRBV19 and TRBJ1-6; 9 bases fit TRBD1. After removal of 7 bases from V and 4 bases from J, the junction contained 8 bases not matched to a gene. The CDR3 consists of 16 residues. The germline V gene has CDR1 LNHDA and CDR2 SQIVND (reference sequence).

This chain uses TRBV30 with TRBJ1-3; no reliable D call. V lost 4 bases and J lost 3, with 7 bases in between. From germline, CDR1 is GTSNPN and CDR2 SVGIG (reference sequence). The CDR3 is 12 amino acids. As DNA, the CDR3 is TGTGCCTGGAAGAAGGGTGGAAACACCATATATTTT. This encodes CAWKKGGNTIYF.

For the CDR3, the DNA is TGTGCCAGCAGTTCAGCGAGGGAACCCTACAATGAGCAGTTCTTC. Translated: CASSSAREPYNEQFF. V is TRBV27 and J is TRBJ2-1; a possible D gene is TRBD2 (5 bases). The CDR3 is made up of 15 amino acids. Germline CDR1 and CDR2: MNHEY and SMNVEV (reference sequence). Trimming left V 4 bases short and J 2 bases short, with 12 bases between.

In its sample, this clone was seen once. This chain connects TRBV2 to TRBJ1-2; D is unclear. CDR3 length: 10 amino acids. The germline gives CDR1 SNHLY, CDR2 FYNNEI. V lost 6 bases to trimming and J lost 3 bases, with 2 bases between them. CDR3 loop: CASRDYGYTF. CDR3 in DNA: TGTGCCAGCAGGGACTATGGCTACACCTTC.

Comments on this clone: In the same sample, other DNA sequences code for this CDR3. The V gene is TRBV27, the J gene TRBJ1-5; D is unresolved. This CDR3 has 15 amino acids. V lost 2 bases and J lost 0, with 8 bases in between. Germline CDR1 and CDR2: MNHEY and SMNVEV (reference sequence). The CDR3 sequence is CASSLRGYSNQPQHF. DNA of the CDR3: TGTGCCAGCAGTTTACGGGGTTATAGCAATCAGCCCCAGCATTTT.

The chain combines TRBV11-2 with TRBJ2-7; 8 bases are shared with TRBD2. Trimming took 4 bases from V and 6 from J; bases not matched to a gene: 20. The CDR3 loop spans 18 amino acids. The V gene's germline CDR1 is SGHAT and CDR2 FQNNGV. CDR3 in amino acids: CASSSPTSVDLRGREQYF. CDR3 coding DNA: TGTGCCAGCAGCTCGCCGACTAGCGTAGATCTACGAGGTCGCGAGCAGTACTTC.

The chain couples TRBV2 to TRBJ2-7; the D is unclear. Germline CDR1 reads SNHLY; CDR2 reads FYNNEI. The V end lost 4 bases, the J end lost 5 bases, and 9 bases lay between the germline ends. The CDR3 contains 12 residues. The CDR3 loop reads CASSGPKNEQYF. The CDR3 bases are TGTGCCAGCAGTGGTCCCAAGAACGAGCAGTACTTC.

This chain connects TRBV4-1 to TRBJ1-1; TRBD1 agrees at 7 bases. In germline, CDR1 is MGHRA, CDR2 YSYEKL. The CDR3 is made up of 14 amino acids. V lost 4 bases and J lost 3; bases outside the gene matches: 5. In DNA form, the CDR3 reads TGCGCCAGCAGCCTCGCCAGGGGGGACACTGAAGCTTTCTTT. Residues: CASSLARGDTEAFF.